Listed here are 15 T cell receptor beta chains from one sample, sequenced in a study of cytomegalovirus exposure and HLA in healthy donors. The PCR contained 60 Vbeta and 13 Jbeta primers. Here immunoSEQ multiplex PCR was the method, and the copy in TCRdb shows in-frame clones only, minus some. Among 150,000 to 200,000 clones listed, approximately 82% were seen once. The sequenced sample was PBMCs. These receptors were obtained from a woman aged 18-35 years in good health and CMV-seronegative.

The chain links TRBV6-6 to TRBJ2-5; perhaps TRBD2 as D (6 bases). In germline, CDR1 is MNHNY, CDR2 SVGAGI (reference sequence). This CDR3 comprises 15 residues. V lost 0 bases, J lost 4 bases, and 12 bases lay in between. For the CDR3, the DNA is TGTGCCAGCAGTTACTCCGGGAGTTGGGGAGAGACCCAGTACTTC. Amino acids: CASSYSGSWGETQYF.

The J gene is TRBJ1-2, the V gene TRBV30, with TRBD1 matching 10 bases. V shed 1 base, J shed 4 bases, and the junction held 6 bases outside the gene matches. Germline lookup yields CDR1 GTSNPN and CDR2 SVGIG (reference sequence). This CDR3 has 15 residues. Here the CDR3 DNA reads TGTGCCTGGAGTGAGACCGGGACAGGGGCCTATGGCTACACCTTC. It encodes CAWSETGTGAYGYTF.

This clone has only a few counts. The V call is TRBV4-1, the J call TRBJ1-2; 7 nucleotides agree with TRBD1. Germline V gives CDR1 MGHRA, CDR2 YSYEKL. The length of the CDR3 is 14 residues. V trimming: 4 bases; J trimming: 3 bases; junction bases outside the gene matches: 5. The CDR3 sequence is CASSPARGDYGYTF. The CDR3 region has the DNA TGCGCCAGCAGCCCGGCCAGGGGGGACTATGGCTACACCTTC.

V and J are TRBV4-3 and TRBJ2-1, with 9 nucleotides matching TRBD2. V shed 3 bases, J shed 1 base, and the junction held 7 bases outside the gene matches. Germline CDR1 is LGHNA and CDR2 is YSLEER. CDR3 length equals 17 residues. The CDR3 region is CASSQGLAGRSYNEQFF. CDR3 nucleotide sequence: TGCGCCAGCAGCCAGGGGCTAGCGGGAAGGTCCTACAATGAGCAGTTCTTC.

CDR3 residues: CASRTLDRGNSYEQYF. The CDR3 coding sequence is TGTGCCAGCAGGACCCTCGACAGGGGGAATTCCTACGAGCAGTACTTC. This chain joins TRBV27 and TRBJ2-7, with 9 bases aligning to TRBD1. This CDR3 contains 16 residues. V lost 6 bases and J lost 1; bases outside the gene matches: 10. The germline gives CDR1 MNHEY, CDR2 SMNVEV (reference sequence).

The chain carries TRBV11-2 and TRBJ2-1; 7 bases match TRBD2. The germline V gene encodes CDR1 SGHAT and CDR2 FQNNGV. This CDR3 is 17 amino acids long. V lost 5 bases and J lost 3; bases outside the gene matches: 13. The CDR3 spells CASSKKAGREIYNEQFF. In DNA form, the CDR3 reads TGTGCCAGCAGCAAGAAGGCAGGGAGGGAAATCTACAATGAGCAGTTCTTC.

This clone was seen more than once but under ten times. V usage is TRBV5-5 and J usage is TRBJ1-1, with a weak D call TRBD1 (5 bases). The CDR3 runs 11 residues. V lost 0 bases to trimming and J lost 11 bases, with 8 bases between them. The germline CDR1 and CDR2 sequences are SGHKS and YYEKEE (reference sequence). The CDR3 DNA is TGTGCCAGCAGCTTGGATAAGGGGGCTTTCTTT. It encodes CASSLDKGAFF.

V is TRBV11-3 and J is TRBJ2-7; 8 nucleotides align to TRBD2. Germline assignment: CDR1 SGHNT and CDR2 YENEEA. The CDR3 has 13 amino acids. Trimming removed 5 bases from V and 3 bases from J; junction bases left unmatched: 3. Here the CDR3 DNA reads TGTGCCAGCAGCCCCAGCGGGAGCTACGAGCAGTACGTC. Translated: CASSPSGSYEQYV.

The rearrangement uses TRBV13 and TRBJ2-3; TRBD2 matches 9 bases. V lost 3 bases to trimming and J lost 6 bases; unmatched junction nucleotides: 7. In germline, CDR1 is PRHDT, CDR2 FYEKMQ (reference sequence). This CDR3 has 15 residues. The CDR3 DNA follows: TGTGCCAGCAGCTTCTCTGGACTAGCGATGGATACGCAGTATTTT. Translated, it gives CASSFSGLAMDTQYF.

The chain combines TRBV15 with TRBJ1-1; D might be TRBD1 (5 bases). The V gene's germline CDR1 is LNHNV and CDR2 YYDKDF (reference sequence). This CDR3 has 16 residues. Trimming removed 2 bases at V and 1 base at J, with 14 bases between. The CDR3 is CATSRSHRTENTEAFF. CDR3 in DNA: TGTGCCACCAGCAGATCACACAGGACGGAGAACACTGAAGCTTTCTTT.

The rearrangement uses TRBV19 and TRBJ1-1; maybe TRBD1 (6 bases). The germline V gene has CDR1 LNHDA and CDR2 SQIVND (reference sequence). V was pared by 6 bases and J by 4 bases, with 15 bases between. This CDR3 is built from 14 residues. The CDR3 loop is CASSRTVYGTEAFF. CDR3 coding DNA: TGTGCCAGTAGCCGGACAGTCTATGGCACTGAAGCTTTCTTT.

The J gene is TRBJ2-1, the V gene TRBV5-6; perhaps TRBD2 as D (6 bases). CDR3 size: 18 residues. With 4 bases removed from V and 9 bases from J, the gap between germline ends came to 29 bases. Germline loops: CDR1 SGHDT, CDR2 YYEEEE. The DNA of the CDR3 is TGTGCCAGCAGCGAGGGACGGGACCTAGCGTTCGCGTTTGTTGAGCAGTTCTTC. Its translation is CASSEGRDLAFAFVEQFF.

The V call is TRBV7-9, the J call TRBJ2-7, with 8 bases that match TRBD2. Unmatched junction bases numbered 8, after V lost 4 bases and J lost 0 bases. Germline lookup yields CDR1 SEHNR and CDR2 FQNEAQ (reference sequence). This CDR3 spans 16 amino acids. The CDR3 reads CASSSHGGRPSYEQYF. The CDR3 nucleotides are TGTGCCAGCAGCTCCCATGGCGGGAGGCCCTCCTACGAGCAGTACTTC. The whole variable domain, filled in from reference TRBV7-9 and TRBJ2-7, reads DTGVSQNPRHKITKRGQNVTFRCDPISEHNRLYWYRQTLGQGPEFLTYFQNEAQLEKSRLLSDRFSAERPKGSFSTLEIQRTEQGDSAMYLCASSSHGGRPSYEQYFGPGTRLTVT.

The CDR3 reads CASSPRRDRTNTEAFF. Written as DNA, the CDR3 is TGTGCCAGCTCACCTAGAAGGGACAGAACGAACACTGAAGCTTTCTTT. V usage is TRBV18 and J usage is TRBJ1-1; 7 bases map to TRBD1. Germline values: CDR1 KGHSH, CDR2 LQKENI. The length of the CDR3 is 16 residues. The junction had 8 bases not matched to a gene; V was cut back by 3 bases and J by 1 base.

The rearrangement joins TRBV15 to TRBJ1-5, with 10 bases that match TRBD1. This CDR3 has 17 residues. Trimming removed 8 bases from V and 0 bases from J; junction bases left unmatched: 10. Germline lookup yields CDR1 LNHNV and CDR2 YYDKDF (reference sequence). CDR3 sequence: CATRDRGPLYSNQPQHF. The CDR3 DNA is TGTGCCACCCGTGACAGGGGGCCCCTTTATAGCAATCAGCCCCAGCATTTT.